This passage covers 6 T cell receptor beta chains from one sample sequenced in a study of blood T cell repertoires in COVID-19. Assay: immunoSEQ multiplex PCR; the TCRdb copy retains only in-frame clones and omits some. The sample lists 140,000 or so clones; 70% to 80% were seen once. The sample taken for sequencing was peripheral blood. The source is a woman between 65 and 79 years old with COVID-19, enrolled during active disease.

This clone has just a few counts. The chain is built from TRBV19 and TRBJ1-6; 7 nucleotides line up with TRBD1. The CDR3 contains 13 residues. V shed 6 bases, J shed 8 bases, and the junction held 4 bases outside the gene matches. Germline CDR1 reads LNHDA; CDR2 reads SQIVND (reference sequence). The CDR3 nucleotides read TGTGCCAGTAGCGACAGGGTACATTCACCCCTCCACTTT. Translation gives CASSDRVHSPLHF.

The CDR3 protein is CASSFPGTGDRPLHF. The CDR3, as DNA: TGTGCCAGCAGCTTTCCCGGGACAGGGGATAGGCCCCTCCACTTT. The V and J genes are TRBV7-8 and TRBJ1-6; 10 bases are shared with TRBD1. The length of the CDR3 is 15 residues. Germline V gene sequence: CDR1 SGHVS, CDR2 FQNEAQ. With 3 bases clipped from V and 13 bases from J, the junction kept 9 bases outside the gene matches. Using reference TRBV7-8 and TRBJ1-6 for the parts outside the CDR3, the full variable domain is GAGVSQSPRYKVAKRGQDVALRCDPISGHVSLFWYQQALGQGPEFLTYFQNEAQLDKSGLPSDRFFAERPEGSVSTLKIQRTQQEDSAVYLCASSFPGTGDRPLHFGNGTRLTVT.

The genes are TRBV6-5 and TRBJ1-2, with TRBD1 matching 10 bases. The CDR3 is 14 amino acids. Trimming took 7 bases from V and 8 from J; bases not matched to a gene: 10. From germline, CDR1 is MNHEY and CDR2 SVGAGI. The CDR3 DNA reads as TGTGCCAGCAATAAACCGGGACAGGGGAACGGCTACACCTTC. It translates to CASNKPGQGNGYTF.

The DNA of the CDR3 is TGTGCCAGCAGCGACCAGGGACAGCCATCCAAAAACATTCAGTACTTC. It codes for CASSDQGQPSKNIQYF. The chain recombines TRBV28 with TRBJ2-4; 7 bases are shared with TRBD1. Unmatched junction bases numbered 10, after V lost 6 bases and J lost 2 bases. The length of the CDR3 is 16 residues. CDR1 is MDHEN and CDR2 is SYDVKM in the germline V gene.

The rearrangement links TRBV3-1 (or the pseudogene TRBV3-2) to TRBJ1-6, with D perhaps matching TRBD1 (5 bases). The V and J ends lost 3 bases and 14 bases respectively, with 17 bases between them. The CDR3 consists of 14 residues. CDR1 and CDR2 (germline): LGHDT, YNNKEL (reference sequence). CDR3 amino acids: CASSQESQKGALHF. In nucleotides, the CDR3 is TGTGCCAGCAGCCAGGAATCCCAAAAAGGGGCCCTCCACTTT.

V gene TRBV11-2 combines with J gene TRBJ2-3; 9 positions agree with TRBD1. Trimming took 5 bases from V and 8 from J; bases not matched to a gene: 17. This CDR3 comprises 17 residues. Germline CDR1 reads SGHAT; CDR2 reads FQNNGV. The CDR3 protein is CASSVVRDREPLSTQYF. CDR3 DNA: TGTGCCAGCAGCGTGGTCCGGGACAGGGAGCCGTTGAGTACGCAGTATTTT.